A selection of T cell receptor beta chains follows, all from one sample in a study of regulatory T cells in long-lasting Graves disease. TCRdb recomputed calls from the multiplex PCR reads with MiXCR, one row per CDR3 protein. The table includes under 500,000 distinct CDR3 sequences, 20% detected once. Sequencing was performed on peripheral blood mononuclear cells (PBMCs), taken when the disease was refractory, from a patient treated with antithyroid drugs. Receptor source: a female donor with Graves disease. CDR3s include the opening cysteine and the closing phenylalanine or tryptophan. Each record gives: CDR3 protein, V gene, J gene, CDR3 length.

CASSYGWLAGGETKNQETQYF	TRBV28	TRBJ2-5	21
CASSLVSEYSNQPQHF	TRBV28	TRBJ1-5	16
CASSLQMVRTSGSEGIQYF	TRBV28	TRBJ2-4	19
CASSSEWNTEAFF	TRBV12-3/TRBV12-4	TRBJ1-1	13
CASGNSPLHF	TRBV6-1	TRBJ1-6	10
CSVVLRGLGNTIYF	TRBV29-1	TRBJ1-3	14
CATSSTTGIYGYTF	TRBV15	TRBJ1-2	14
CASSEQPTGTPGELFF	TRBV6-1	TRBJ2-2	16
CASSPRENQPQHF	TRBV18	TRBJ1-5	13
CASSLVAPTIYTGELFF	TRBV11-2	TRBJ2-2	17
CASRGTDAYQETQYF	TRBV28	TRBJ2-5	15
CASGRLQTYEQYF	TRBV7-9	TRBJ2-7	13
CATWRLVPTDTQYF	TRBV2	TRBJ2-3	14
CASSEGLAGAWEQFF	TRBV6-2/TRBV6-3	TRBJ2-1	15
CASIERYSGNTIYF	TRBV6-1	TRBJ1-3	14
CASSEVAGPYEQYF	TRBV2	TRBJ2-7	14
CASSFSSKNIQYF	TRBV11-2	TRBJ2-4	13
CASSLPLTGPLDEKLFF	TRBV7-2	TRBJ1-4	17
CASSYRGPTYEQYF	TRBV6-2/TRBV6-3	TRBJ2-7	14
CSAKWPDYNSPLHF	TRBV20-1	TRBJ1-6	14
CASSLTGTAGNTIYF	TRBV2	TRBJ1-3	15
CAISSSRIRAPYEQYF	TRBV10-3	TRBJ2-7	16
CASSYFGEQFF	TRBV6-5	TRBJ2-1	11
CASSPLGHGEQYF	TRBV28	TRBJ2-7	13
CASSFPGGYGYTF	TRBV27	TRBJ1-2	13
CSVETLDRGGFSPLHF	TRBV29-1	TRBJ1-6	16
CASSVALRRGRGVYSEQFF	TRBV9	TRBJ2-1	19
CASSVLTRGVTDTQYF	TRBV9	TRBJ2-3	16
CASSQVGLAGVEQYF	TRBV4-2	TRBJ2-7	15
CASSQETGGLRWTQYF	TRBV3-1	TRBJ2-5	16
CSASSTRIRYGYTF	TRBV20-1	TRBJ1-2	14
CASSFGSRGSYEQYF	TRBV28	TRBJ2-7	15
CSARVPGGHEQYF	TRBV20-1	TRBJ2-7	13
CSARGGGRALNEQFF	TRBV20-1	TRBJ2-1	15
CASTGGRGLEAFF	TRBV28	TRBJ1-1	13
CASSLGREREALTYEQYF	TRBV28	TRBJ2-7	18
CASRFSGDEQFF	TRBV11-2	TRBJ2-1	12
CSATRGRDPGYEQYF	TRBV20-1	TRBJ2-7	15
CASSATSGSTHEQYF	TRBV9	TRBJ2-7	15
CASSSGLAGVEQYF	TRBV5-1	TRBJ2-7	14
CASTKNPGATNEKLFF	TRBV6-1	TRBJ1-4	16
CASSELTARSGNTIYF	TRBV6-1	TRBJ1-3	16
CATGTALSHEQYF	TRBV24-1	TRBJ2-7	13
CASSPPDRASYNEQFF	TRBV12-3/TRBV12-4	TRBJ2-1	16
CASSEAQGRGTEAFF	TRBV6-1	TRBJ1-1	15
CSVDDRRRPYEQYF	TRBV29-1	TRBJ2-7	14
CASRTQGASSYEQYF	TRBV4-1	TRBJ2-7	15
CSVEDGAVRGQQYF	TRBV29-1	TRBJ2-7	14
CANSGIGTDTQYF	TRBV7-2	TRBJ2-3	13
CASSFRRDYEKLFF	TRBV12-3/TRBV12-4	TRBJ1-4	14
CASSVGSGPEEQYF	TRBV9	TRBJ2-7	14
CASRNRDETKNIQYF	TRBV2	TRBJ2-4	15
CASSTKGRGLSYEQYF	TRBV19	TRBJ2-7	16
CAIAGSAQETQYF	TRBV10-3	TRBJ2-5	13
CASSPARGGHEQYF	TRBV14	TRBJ2-7	14